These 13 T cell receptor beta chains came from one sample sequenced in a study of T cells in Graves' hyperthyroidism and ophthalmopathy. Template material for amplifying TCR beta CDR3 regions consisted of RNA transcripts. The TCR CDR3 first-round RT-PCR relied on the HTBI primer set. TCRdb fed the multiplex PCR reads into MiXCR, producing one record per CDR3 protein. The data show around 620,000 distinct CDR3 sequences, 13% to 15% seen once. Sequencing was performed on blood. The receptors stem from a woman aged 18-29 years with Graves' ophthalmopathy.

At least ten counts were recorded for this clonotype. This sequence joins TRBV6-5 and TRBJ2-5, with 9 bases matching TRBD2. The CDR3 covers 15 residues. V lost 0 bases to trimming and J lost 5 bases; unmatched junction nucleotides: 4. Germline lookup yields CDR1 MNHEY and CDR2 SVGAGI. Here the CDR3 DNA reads TGTGCCAGCAGTTACTCGCTAGCGGGAACGGAGACCCAGTACTTC. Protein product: CASSYSLAGTETQYF.

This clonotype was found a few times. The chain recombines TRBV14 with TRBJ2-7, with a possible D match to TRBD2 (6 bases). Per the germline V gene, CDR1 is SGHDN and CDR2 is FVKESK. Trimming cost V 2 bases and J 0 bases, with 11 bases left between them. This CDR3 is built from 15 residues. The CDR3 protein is CASSQRREPSYEQYF. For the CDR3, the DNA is TGTGCCAGCAGCCAACGCCGGGAGCCCTCCTACGAGCAGTACTTC.

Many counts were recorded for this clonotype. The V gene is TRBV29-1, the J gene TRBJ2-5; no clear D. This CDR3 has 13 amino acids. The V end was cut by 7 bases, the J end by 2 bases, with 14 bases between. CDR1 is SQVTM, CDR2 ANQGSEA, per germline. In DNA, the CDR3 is TGCAGCGCAGCCAGGACCGCACAAGAGACCCAGTACTTC. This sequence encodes CSAARTAQETQYF.

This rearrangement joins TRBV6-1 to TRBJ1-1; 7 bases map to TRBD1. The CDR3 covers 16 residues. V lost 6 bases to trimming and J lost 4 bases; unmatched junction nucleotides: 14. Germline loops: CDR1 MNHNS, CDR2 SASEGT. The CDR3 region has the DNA TGTGCCAGCAGCTTATCCCGCAACAGGGGTGGCACTGAAGCTTTCTTT. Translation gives CASSLSRNRGGTEAFF.

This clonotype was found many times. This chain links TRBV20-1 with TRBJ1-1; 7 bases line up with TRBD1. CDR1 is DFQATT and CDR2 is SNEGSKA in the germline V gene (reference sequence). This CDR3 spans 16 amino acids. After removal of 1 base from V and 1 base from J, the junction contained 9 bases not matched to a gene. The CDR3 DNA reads TGCAGTGCTAGAGGCATGTTTGAGGGGGCGAACACTGAAGCTTTCTTT. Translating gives CSARGMFEGANTEAFF.

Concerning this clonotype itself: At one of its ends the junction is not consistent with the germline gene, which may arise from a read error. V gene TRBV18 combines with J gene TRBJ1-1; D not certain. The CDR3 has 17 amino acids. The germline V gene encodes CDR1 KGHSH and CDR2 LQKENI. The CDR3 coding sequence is TGTGCCAGCCCACCAGGAAACCGAGGACGGCTGAACACTGAAGCTTTCTTT. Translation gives CASPPGNRGRLNTEAFF.

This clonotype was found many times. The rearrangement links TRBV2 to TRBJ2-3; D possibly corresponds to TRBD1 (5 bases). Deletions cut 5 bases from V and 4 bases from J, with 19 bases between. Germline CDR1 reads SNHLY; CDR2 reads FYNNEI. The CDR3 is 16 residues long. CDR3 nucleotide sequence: TGTGCCAGCAGTCTAAGGGGCCTAGGGCGCTCAGATACGCAGTATTTT. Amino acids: CASSLRGLGRSDTQYF. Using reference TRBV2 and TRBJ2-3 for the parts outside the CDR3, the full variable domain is EPEVTQTPSHQVTQMGQEVILRCVPISNHLYFYWYRQILGQKVEFLVSFYNNEISEKSEIFDDQFSVERPDGSNFTLKIRSTKLEDSAMYFCASSLRGLGRSDTQYFGPGTRLTVL.

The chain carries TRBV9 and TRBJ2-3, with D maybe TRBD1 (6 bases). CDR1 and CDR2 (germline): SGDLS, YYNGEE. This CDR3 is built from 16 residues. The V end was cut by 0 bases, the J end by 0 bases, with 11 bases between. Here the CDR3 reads CASSVAPRGSTDTQYF. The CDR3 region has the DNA TGTGCCAGCAGCGTAGCTCCAAGGGGGAGCACAGATACGCAGTATTTT.

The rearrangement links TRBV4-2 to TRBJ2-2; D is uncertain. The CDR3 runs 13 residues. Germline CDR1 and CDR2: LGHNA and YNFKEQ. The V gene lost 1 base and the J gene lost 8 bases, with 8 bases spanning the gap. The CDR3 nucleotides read TGTGCCAGCAGCCAAGGGGGTAAAGGGGAGCTGTTTTTT. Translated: CASSQGGKGELFF.

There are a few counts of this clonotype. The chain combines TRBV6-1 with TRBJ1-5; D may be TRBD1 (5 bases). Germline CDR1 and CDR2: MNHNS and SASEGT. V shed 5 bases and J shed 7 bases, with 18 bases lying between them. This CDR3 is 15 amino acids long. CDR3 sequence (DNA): TGTGCCAGCAGTTACAGGCCTTCCGAAGGACAGCCCCAGCATTTT. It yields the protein CASSYRPSEGQPQHF.

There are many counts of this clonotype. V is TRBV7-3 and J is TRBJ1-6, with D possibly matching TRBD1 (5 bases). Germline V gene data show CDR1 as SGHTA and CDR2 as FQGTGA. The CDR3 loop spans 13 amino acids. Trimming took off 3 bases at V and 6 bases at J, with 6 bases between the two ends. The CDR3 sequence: CASSLGPNSPLHF. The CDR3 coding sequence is TGTGCCAGCAGCTTGGGACCTAATTCACCCCTCCACTTT.

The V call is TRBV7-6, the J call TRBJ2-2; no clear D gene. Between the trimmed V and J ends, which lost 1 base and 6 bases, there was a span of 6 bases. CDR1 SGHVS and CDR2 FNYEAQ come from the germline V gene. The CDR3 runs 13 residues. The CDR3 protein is CASSLVGSGELFF. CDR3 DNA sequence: TGTGCCAGCAGCTTAGTAGGTTCCGGGGAGCTGTTTTTT.

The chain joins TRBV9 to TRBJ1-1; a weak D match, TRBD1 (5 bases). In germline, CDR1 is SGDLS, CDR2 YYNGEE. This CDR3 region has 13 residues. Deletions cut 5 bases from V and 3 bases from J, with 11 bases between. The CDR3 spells CASSRDPDTEAFF. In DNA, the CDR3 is TGTGCCAGCAGTCGGGACCCAGACACTGAAGCTTTCTTT.